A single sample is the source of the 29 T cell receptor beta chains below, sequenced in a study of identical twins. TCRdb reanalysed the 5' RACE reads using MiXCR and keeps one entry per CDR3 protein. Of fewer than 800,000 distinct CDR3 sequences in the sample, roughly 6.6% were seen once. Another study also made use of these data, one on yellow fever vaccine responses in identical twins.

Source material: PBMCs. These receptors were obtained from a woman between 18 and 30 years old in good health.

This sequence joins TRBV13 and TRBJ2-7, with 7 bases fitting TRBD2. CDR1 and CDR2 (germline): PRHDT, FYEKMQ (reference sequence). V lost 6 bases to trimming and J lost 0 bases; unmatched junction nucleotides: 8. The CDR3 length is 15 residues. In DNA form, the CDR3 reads TGTGCCAGCAGTACAGGTGGCGGGAGCTCCTACGAGCAGTACTTC. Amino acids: CASSTGGGSSYEQYF.

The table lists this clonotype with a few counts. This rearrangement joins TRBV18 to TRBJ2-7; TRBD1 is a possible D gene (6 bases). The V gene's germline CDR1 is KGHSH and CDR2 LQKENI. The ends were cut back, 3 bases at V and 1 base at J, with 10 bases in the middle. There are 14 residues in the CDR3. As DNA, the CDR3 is TGTGCCAGCTCACCGTCTACAGGGTCCTACGAGCAGTACTTC. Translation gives CASSPSTGSYEQYF.

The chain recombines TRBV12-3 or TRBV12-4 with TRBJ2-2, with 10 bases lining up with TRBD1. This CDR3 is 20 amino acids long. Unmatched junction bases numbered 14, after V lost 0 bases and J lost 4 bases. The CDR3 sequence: CASSLAFRQGARSGTGELFF. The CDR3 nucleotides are TGTGCCAGCAGTTTAGCGTTTCGACAGGGGGCTAGAAGTGGCACCGGGGAGCTGTTTTTT.

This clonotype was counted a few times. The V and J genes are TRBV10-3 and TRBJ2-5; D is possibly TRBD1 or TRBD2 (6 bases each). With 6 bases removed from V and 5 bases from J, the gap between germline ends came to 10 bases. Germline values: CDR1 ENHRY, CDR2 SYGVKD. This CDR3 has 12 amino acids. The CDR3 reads CAIRGGEETQYF. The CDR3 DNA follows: TGTGCCATCAGGGGGGGCGAGGAGACCCAGTACTTC.

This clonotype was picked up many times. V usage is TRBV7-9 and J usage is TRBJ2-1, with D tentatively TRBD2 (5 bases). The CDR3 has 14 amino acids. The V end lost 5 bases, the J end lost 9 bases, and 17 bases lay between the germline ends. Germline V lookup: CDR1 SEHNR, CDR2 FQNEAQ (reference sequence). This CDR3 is CASSREWEQSEQFF. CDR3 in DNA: TGTGCCAGCAGCAGGGAGTGGGAACAGAGTGAGCAGTTCTTC.

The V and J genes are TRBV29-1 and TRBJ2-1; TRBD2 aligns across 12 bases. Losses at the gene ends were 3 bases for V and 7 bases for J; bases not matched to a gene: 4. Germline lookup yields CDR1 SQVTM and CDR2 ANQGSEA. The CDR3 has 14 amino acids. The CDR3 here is CSVEPSGRGNEQFF. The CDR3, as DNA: TGCAGCGTTGAGCCTAGCGGGAGGGGGAATGAGCAGTTCTTC.

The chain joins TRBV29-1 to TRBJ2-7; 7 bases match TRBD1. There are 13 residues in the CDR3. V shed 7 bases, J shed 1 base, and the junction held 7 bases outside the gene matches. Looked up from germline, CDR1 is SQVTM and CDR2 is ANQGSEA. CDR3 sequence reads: CSALADRSYEQYF. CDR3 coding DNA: TGCAGCGCCTTGGCGGACAGGTCCTACGAGCAGTACTTC.

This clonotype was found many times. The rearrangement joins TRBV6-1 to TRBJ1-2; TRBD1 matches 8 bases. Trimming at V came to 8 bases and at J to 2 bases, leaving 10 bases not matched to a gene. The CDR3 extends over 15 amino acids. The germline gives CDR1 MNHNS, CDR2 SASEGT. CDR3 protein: CASQKTRTGNYGYTF. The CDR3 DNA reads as TGTGCCAGCCAGAAAACCCGGACAGGGAACTATGGCTACACCTTC.

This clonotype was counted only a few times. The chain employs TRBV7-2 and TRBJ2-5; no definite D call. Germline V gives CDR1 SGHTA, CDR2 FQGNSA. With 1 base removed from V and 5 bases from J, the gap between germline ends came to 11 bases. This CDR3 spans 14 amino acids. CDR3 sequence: CASSLDPLWETQYF. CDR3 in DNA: TGTGCCAGCAGCTTAGACCCCCTCTGGGAGACCCAGTACTTC.

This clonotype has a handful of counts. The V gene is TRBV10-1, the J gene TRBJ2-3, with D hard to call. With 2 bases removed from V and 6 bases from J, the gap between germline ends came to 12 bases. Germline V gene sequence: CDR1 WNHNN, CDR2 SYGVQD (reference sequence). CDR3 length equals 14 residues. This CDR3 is CASSEGLPRDTQYF. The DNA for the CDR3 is TGCGCCAGCAGTGAGGGGCTCCCCAGGGATACGCAGTATTTT.

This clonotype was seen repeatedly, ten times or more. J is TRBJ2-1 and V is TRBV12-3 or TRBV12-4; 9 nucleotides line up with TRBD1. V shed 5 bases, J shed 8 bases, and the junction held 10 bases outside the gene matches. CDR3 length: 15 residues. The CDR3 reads CASSGRDRVGDEQFF. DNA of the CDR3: TGTGCCAGCAGTGGGAGGGACAGGGTAGGGGATGAGCAGTTCTTC.

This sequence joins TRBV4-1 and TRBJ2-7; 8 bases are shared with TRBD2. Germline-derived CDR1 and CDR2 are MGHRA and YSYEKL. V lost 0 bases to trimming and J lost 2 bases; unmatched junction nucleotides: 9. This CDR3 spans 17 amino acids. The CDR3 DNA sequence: TGCGCCAGCAGCCAAGAGTCCGAGCGGGAGATGCCCTACGAGCAGTACTTC. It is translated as CASSQESEREMPYEQYF.

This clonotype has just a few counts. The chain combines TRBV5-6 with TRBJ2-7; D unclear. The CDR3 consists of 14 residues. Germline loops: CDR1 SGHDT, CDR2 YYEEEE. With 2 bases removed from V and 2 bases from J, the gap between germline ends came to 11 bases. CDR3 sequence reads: CASSFGNPPYEQYF. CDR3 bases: TGTGCCAGCAGCTTCGGCAACCCGCCCTACGAGCAGTACTTC.

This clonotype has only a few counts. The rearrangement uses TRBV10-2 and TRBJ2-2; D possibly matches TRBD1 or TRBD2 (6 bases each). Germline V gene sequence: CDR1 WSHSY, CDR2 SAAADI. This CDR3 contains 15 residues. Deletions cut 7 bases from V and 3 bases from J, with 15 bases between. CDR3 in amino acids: CASTLWGADTGELFF. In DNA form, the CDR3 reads TGCGCCAGCACCTTGTGGGGGGCGGACACCGGGGAGCTGTTTTTT.

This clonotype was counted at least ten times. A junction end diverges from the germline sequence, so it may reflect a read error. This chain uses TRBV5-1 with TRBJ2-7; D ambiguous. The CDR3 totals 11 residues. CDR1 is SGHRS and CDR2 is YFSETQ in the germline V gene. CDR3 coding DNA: TGTGCCAGCAGTTACTCCTACGAGCAGTACTTC. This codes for CASSYSYEQYF.

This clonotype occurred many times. The CDR3, as DNA: TGTGCCAGCAGCCGTGGGGGGTTCGATGAGCAGTTCTTC. It is translated as CASSRGGFDEQFF. The rearrangement uses TRBV11-2 and TRBJ2-1; TRBD2 is a possible D gene (6 bases). Germline V gene lookup returns CDR1 SGHAT and CDR2 FQNNGV. V gave up 5 bases and J gave up 8 bases, with 13 bases separating them. This CDR3 is 13 amino acids long.

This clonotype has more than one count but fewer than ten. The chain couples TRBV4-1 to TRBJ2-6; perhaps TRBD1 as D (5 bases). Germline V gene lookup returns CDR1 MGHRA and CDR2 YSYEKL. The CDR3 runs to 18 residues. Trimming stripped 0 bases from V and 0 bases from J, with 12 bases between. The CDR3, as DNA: TGCGCCAGCAGCCAAGATGTTGAACAGGTCTCTGGGGCCAACGTCCTGACTTTC. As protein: CASSQDVEQVSGANVLTF.

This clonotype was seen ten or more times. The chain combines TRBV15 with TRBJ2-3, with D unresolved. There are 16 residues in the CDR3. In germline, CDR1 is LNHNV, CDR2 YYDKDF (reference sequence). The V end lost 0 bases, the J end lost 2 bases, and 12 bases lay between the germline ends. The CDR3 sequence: CATSRDLGMTTDTQYF. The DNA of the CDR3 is TGTGCCACCAGCAGAGATCTTGGGATGACCACAGATACGCAGTATTTT.

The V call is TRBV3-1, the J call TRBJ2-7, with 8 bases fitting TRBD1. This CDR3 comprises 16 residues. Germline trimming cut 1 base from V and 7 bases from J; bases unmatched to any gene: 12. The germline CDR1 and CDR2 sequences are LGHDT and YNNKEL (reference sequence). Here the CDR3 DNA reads TGTGCCAGCAGCCAAGGTTTCGGGCAGGGGGCGCGAGAGCAGTACTTC. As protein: CASSQGFGQGAREQYF.

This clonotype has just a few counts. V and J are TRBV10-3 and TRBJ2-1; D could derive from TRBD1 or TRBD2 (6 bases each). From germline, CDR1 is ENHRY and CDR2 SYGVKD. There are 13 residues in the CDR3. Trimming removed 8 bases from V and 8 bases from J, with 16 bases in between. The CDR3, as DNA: TGTGCCATCGGAGGGGGGCCTTTAGATGAGCAGTTCTTC. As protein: CAIGGGPLDEQFF.

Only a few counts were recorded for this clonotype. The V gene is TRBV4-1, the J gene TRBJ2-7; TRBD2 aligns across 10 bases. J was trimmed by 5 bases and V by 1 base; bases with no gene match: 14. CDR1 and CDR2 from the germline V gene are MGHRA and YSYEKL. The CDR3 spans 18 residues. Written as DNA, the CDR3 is TGCGCCAGCAGCCAAGTGTCCCCCAAGCGGGAGGGGATCCACGAGCAGTACTTC. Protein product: CASSQVSPKREGIHEQYF.

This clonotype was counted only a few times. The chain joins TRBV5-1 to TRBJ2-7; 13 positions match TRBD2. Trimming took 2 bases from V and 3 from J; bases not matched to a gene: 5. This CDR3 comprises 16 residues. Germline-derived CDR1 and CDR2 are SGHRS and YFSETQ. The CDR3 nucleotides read TGCGCCAGCAGCTTTGGACTAGCGGGAGTAAACTACGAGCAGTACTTC. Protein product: CASSFGLAGVNYEQYF.

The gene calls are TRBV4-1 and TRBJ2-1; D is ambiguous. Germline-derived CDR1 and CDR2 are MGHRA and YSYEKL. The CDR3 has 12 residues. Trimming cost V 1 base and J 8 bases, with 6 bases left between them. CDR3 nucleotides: TGCGCCAGCAGCCAAGTTTCCCATGAGCAGTTCTTC. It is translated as CASSQVSHEQFF.

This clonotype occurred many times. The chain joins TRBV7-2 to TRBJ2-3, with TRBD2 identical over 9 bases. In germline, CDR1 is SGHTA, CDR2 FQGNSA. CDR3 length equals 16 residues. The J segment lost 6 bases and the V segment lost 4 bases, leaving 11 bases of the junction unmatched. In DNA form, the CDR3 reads TGTGCCAGCAGCTCCCGCCCAGCGGGAGGTGATGATACGCAGTATTTT. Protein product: CASSSRPAGGDDTQYF.

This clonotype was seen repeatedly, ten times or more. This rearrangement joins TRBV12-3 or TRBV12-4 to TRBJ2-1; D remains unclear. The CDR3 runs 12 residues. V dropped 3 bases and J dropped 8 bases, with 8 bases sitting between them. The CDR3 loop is CASSFIGDEQFF. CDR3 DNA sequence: TGTGCCAGCAGTTTTATTGGGGATGAGCAGTTCTTC.

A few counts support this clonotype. The CDR3 region is CASSYRGRASGQQETQYF. The CDR3 region has the DNA TGTGCCAGCAGTTACAGGGGTAGGGCTAGCGGGCAGCAAGAGACCCAGTACTTC. The J gene is TRBJ2-5, the V gene TRBV6-5; 8 nucleotides line up with TRBD2. The CDR3 length is 18 residues. Germline V gives CDR1 MNHEY, CDR2 SVGAGI. V trimming: 2 bases; J trimming: 2 bases; junction bases outside the gene matches: 13.

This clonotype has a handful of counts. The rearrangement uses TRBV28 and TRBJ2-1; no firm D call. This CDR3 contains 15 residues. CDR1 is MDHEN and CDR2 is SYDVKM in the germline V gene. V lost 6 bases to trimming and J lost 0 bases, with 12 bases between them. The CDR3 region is CASSSQASSYNEQFF. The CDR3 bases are TGTGCCAGCAGCTCCCAAGCTAGCTCCTACAATGAGCAGTTCTTC.

CDR3 amino acids: CASRRQVTGTGELFF. DNA of the CDR3: TGTGCCAGCAGGAGACAGGTGACCGGCACCGGGGAGCTGTTTTTT. V usage is TRBV2 and J usage is TRBJ2-2; TRBD1 is a possible D gene (6 bases). CDR3 length: 15 amino acids. With 6 bases removed from V and 4 bases from J, the gap between germline ends came to 15 bases. The germline V gene encodes CDR1 SNHLY and CDR2 FYNNEI.

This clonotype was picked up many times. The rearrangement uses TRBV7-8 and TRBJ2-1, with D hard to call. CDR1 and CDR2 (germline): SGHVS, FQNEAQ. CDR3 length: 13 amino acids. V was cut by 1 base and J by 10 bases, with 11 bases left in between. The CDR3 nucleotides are TGTGCCAGCAGCTTAGGGGCCTCCGGAGAGCAGTTCTTC. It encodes CASSLGASGEQFF.